The clone carrying this T cell receptor beta chain was observed a handful of times. What it recognizes is unknown. These data belong to a study of cytomegalovirus exposure and HLA in healthy donors. Study-level background: As an earlier analysis found, roughly 180 million T cells yielded 95 million to 130 million unique TCR beta sequences.

Use of 60 Vbeta and 13 Jbeta primers characterized the PCR. Generated by immunoSEQ multiplex PCR, the TCRdb table keeps only in-frame clones and is missing some. The data show about 76,000 clones, about 78% seen once. Overall study results and limits: The productive fraction for most TCR beta V segments was about 87% or about 30% in an earlier analysis.

This CDR3 is 14 amino acids long. Trimming cost V 5 bases and J 2 bases; bases outside gene matches: 1. Germline V gives CDR1 SGHRS, CDR2 YFSETQ. The sequence derives from a woman in her thirties or forties in good health and CMV-seropositive. The sequencing sample was made of PBMCs. This sequence joins TRBV5-1 and TRBJ2-3, with 11 positions matching TRBD2. CDR3 DNA: TGCGCCAGCAGACTAGCGGGGGACACAGATACGCAGTATTTT. Amino acids: CASRLAGDTDTQYF.